This T cell receptor (beta chain) was sequenced in a study of T cells in Graves' hyperthyroidism and ophthalmopathy (dated by TCRdb to the late 2010s). Some background on the complete study: Peripheral blood was sampled at the time of initial diagnosis, prior to any treatment. A discovery cohort of about 96 patients, approximately 44 with Graves' ophthalmopathy and roughly 59 with stable Graves' hyperthyroidism, was used to find distinguishing TCR V-J signatures. Prospective prediction of ophthalmopathy was tested in an independent validation cohort consisting of 18 to 20 hyperthyroidism patients and 17 patients who later progressed to ophthalmopathy. The roughly 100 discovery patients were divided at random into training and test sets in a 7:3 ratio. In six Graves' hyperthyroidism patients, the study also compared T-cell repertoires from thyroid tissue with T-cell repertoires from blood. After sampling, hyperthyroidism patients received methimazole starting at 30 mg daily, and ophthalmopathy patients received high-dose intravenous methylprednisolone. The paper reports TCR Vbeta CDR3 sequencing of over 120 peripheral blood samples: approximately 43 ophthalmopathy, approximately 74 hyperthyroidism and around 17 progressor patients.

Deletion took 0 bases off V and 8 bases off J, with a span of 13 bases between the germline ends. From its cysteine to its phenylalanine, the CDR3 spans 14 amino acids. The DNA shown is the 42-base CDR3, in frame from base 1. The germline V gene (reference sequence) supplies CDR1 MNHEY and CDR2 SMNVEV. This clonotype was detected only a few times. Its cognate antigen has yet to be identified. Base qualities were left out, and no much larger clone turns up one base away. In the ophthalmopathy patients, disease was moderately to severely active, with a Clinical Activity Score of 3 or more, a NOSPECS grade of 4 or more, and a duration of less than 3 months. The study excluded patients with uncontrolled infections, other autoimmune diseases, pregnancy or lactation. Diagnoses were based on clinical symptoms, serum thyroxine and TRAb, thyroid ultrasound and orbital computed tomography. PBMCs were isolated from roughly 10 ml of fresh peripheral blood by Ficoll-Paque density gradient centrifugation. Trizol reagent was used to extract total RNA, and RNA quality was then checked on an Agilent 2100 Bioanalyzer.

Amplification of TCR beta CDR3 regions was carried out from RNA transcripts. The first round of RT-PCR for the TCR CDR3 was performed with the HTBI primer set and the Qiagen OneStep RT-PCR kit. Libraries were constructed in a second round of multiplex PCR, after which size selection and purification were carried out. Sequencing of the libraries was done on an Illumina HiSeq2000 using paired-end 100 bp reads. The authors' pipeline ran thus. SOAPnuke was used to process the raw data, throwing out any read that contained adapters or uncalled bases, had a mean Phred below 15, or lacked an exact constant-primer or identifier match. High-quality paired reads were merged with COPE v1.2.5, and unique nucleotide sequences were defined as clonotypes. MiTCR v1.1 was used to align the clonotypes against IMGT TRBV, TRBD and TRBJ reference segments. Analysis was restricted to V-J combinations with a frequency above 0.0001, which covered 98% to 99.2% of repertoires. The TCS score was defined as the ratio of F50 (clonal expansion) to E x V (chaos), calculated using BLOSUM62-based TCRdist between CDR3 peptides within each V-J. Welch's t-statistics and random forest reduced 500 to 550 V-J features to roughly 13, which were used in a naive Bayes classifier (R e1071). TCRdb reprocessing: public reads trimmed at Q25 with fastp, clones called with MiXCR, in-frame beta chains kept. Rows with one shared CDR3 protein collapse into an entry with the most common genes and DNA. The V and J calls come from TCRdb's annotation, not from the publication. For this sample the table gives around 270,000 distinct CDR3 sequences, of which roughly 19% were detected only once. Under 40% of the sample rests with the top ten.

The paper's findings and limits, for the study overall: Sample size was not statistically predetermined, and investigators were not blinded to group allocation. Most expanded thyroid clonotypes (frequency above 0.001) were also detected in blood, a finding suggesting that blood repertoires may reflect thyroid immune responses. Ophthalmopathy was separated from stable hyperthyroidism by a 13 V-J signature model, with around 88% sensitivity and roughly 81% specificity obtained in cross-validation and 80%/75% obtained in testing. In validation, the model predicted progression to ophthalmopathy a median of about 6.8 months before onset, with roughly 70% sensitivity and nearly 75% specificity.

Recombination joined TRBV27 with TRBJ1-2; a weak D assignment points to TRBD1 (6 bases agree). This TCR derives from a man in his fifties with Graves' ophthalmopathy. Sequencing was carried out using blood. The CDR3 loop reads CASSLSSGGVGYTF. The DNA sequence reads TGTGCCAGCAGTTTATCCTCCGGGGGCGTAGGCTACACCTTC.